This T cell receptor beta chain was identified during a study of monozygotic twins with cystic fibrosis. Study as a whole: With about 15 PCR cycles, barcoded libraries came from roughly 3 micrograms of fragmented DNA.

Using immunoSEQ multiplex PCR, the repertoire was profiled, and TCRdb retains in-frame clones only, with some absent. The sample includes tens of thousands of clones, 75% to 90% of them seen just once. J was trimmed by 7 bases and V by 6 bases; bases with no gene match: 9. The CDR3 runs to 14 residues. The germline CDR1 and CDR2 sequences are MNHNS and SASEGT. Study results and caveats: The repertoire was suggested to be naive-dominated, clonality median about 0.01.

Notes on this clone: What it binds is not known.

This sequence was found in a girl aged 2 to 10 with cystic fibrosis. The sequenced material came from blood. This chain links TRBV6-1 with TRBJ1-5; TRBD1 matches 7 bases. CDR3: CASRLGGEGQPQHF. The CDR3 DNA reads TGTGCCAGCAGATTAGGGGGCGAGGGACAGCCCCAGCATTTT.